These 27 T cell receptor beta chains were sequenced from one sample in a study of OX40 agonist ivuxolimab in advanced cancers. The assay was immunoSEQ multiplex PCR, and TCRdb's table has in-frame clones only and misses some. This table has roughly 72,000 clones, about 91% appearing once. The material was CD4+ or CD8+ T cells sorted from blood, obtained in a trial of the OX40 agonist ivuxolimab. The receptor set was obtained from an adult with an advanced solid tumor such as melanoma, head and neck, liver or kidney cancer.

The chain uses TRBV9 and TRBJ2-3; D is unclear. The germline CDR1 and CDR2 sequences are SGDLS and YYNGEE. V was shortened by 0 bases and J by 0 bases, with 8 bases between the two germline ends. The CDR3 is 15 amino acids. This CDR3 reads CASSVGGHSTDTQYF. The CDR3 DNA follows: TGTGCCAGCAGCGTAGGCGGCCATAGCACAGATACGCAGTATTTT.

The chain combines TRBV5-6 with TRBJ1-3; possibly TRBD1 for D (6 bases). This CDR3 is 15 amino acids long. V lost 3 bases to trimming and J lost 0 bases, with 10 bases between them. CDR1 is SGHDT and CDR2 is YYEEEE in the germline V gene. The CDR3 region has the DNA TGTGCCAGCAGCTCCCGGGACACCTCTGGAAACACCATATATTTT. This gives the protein CASSSRDTSGNTIYF. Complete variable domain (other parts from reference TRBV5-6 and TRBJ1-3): DAGVTQSPTHLIKTRGQQVTLRCSPKSGHDTVSWYQQALGQGPQFIFQYYEEEERQRGNFPDRFSGHQFPNYSSELNVNALLLGDSALYLCASSSRDTSGNTIYFGEGSWLTVV.

The CDR3 sequence is CATTGQGPISGANVLTF. CDR3 in DNA: TGTGCCACCACAGGACAGGGGCCGATCTCTGGGGCCAACGTCCTGACTTTC. The genes are TRBV28 and TRBJ2-6, with 9 bases that match TRBD1. V gave up 10 bases and J gave up 0 bases; unmatched junction bases: 10. Looked up from germline, CDR1 is MDHEN and CDR2 is SYDVKM. The CDR3 sequence is 17 residues long.

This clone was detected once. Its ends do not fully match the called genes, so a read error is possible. The CDR3 DNA sequence: TGTGCCATCAGTGGGGCAGTAGCCTATGGCTACACCTTC. Its translation is CAISGAVAYGYTF. The rearrangement joins TRBV6-5 to TRBJ1-2; D possibly corresponds to TRBD1 (5 bases). The CDR3 totals 13 residues. The germline V gene encodes CDR1 MNHEY and CDR2 SVGAGI.

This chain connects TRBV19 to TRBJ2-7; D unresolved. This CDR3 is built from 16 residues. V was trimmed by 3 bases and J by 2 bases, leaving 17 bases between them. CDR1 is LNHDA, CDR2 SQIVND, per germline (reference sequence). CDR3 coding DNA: TGTGCCAGTAGTATCCGGCCGGGCAGATCCCCCTACGAGCAGTACTTC. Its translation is CASSIRPGRSPYEQYF. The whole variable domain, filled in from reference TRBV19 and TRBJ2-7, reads DGGITQSPKYLFRKEGQNVTLSCEQNLNHDAMYWYRQDPGQGLRLIYYSQIVNDFQKGDIAEGYSVSREKKESFPLTVTSAQKNPTAFYLCASSIRPGRSPYEQYFGPGTRLTVT.

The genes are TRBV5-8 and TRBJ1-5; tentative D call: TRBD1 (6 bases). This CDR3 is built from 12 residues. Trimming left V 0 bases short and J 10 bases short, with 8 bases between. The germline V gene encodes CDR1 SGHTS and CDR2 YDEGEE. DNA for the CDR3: TGTGCCAGCAGCTTGGACGGGGGCCCCCAGCATTTT. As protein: CASSLDGGPQHF.

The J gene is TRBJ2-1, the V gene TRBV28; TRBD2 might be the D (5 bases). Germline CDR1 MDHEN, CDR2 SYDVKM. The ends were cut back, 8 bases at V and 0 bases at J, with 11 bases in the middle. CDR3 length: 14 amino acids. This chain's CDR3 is CASVSGSSYNEQFF. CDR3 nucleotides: TGTGCCAGCGTAAGCGGAAGCTCCTACAATGAGCAGTTCTTC.

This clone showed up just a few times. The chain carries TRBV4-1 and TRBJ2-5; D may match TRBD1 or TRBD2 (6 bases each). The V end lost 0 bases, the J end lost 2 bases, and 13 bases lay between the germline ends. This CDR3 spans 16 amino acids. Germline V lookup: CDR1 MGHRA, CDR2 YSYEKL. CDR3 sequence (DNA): TGCGCCAGCAGCCAAGAGAGGGGGGCCGGGCAAGAGACCCAGTACTTC. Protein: CASSQERGAGQETQYF.

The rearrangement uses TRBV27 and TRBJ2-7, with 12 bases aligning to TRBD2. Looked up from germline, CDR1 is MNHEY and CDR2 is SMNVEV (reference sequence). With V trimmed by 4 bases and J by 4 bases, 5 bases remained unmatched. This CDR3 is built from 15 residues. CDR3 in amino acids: CASSSLAGGPYEQYF. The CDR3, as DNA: TGTGCCAGCAGTTCCCTAGCGGGAGGGCCGTACGAGCAGTACTTC.

Here the CDR3 reads CASSSLGPRNTEAFF. The CDR3 DNA is TGTGCCAGCAGCTCGTTGGGACCGAGGAACACTGAAGCTTTCTTT. The V and J genes are TRBV7-2 and TRBJ1-1; D may be TRBD1 (5 bases). Between the trimmed V and J ends, which lost 4 bases and 1 base, there was a span of 13 bases. The CDR3 loop spans 15 amino acids. CDR1 is SGHTA and CDR2 is FQGNSA in the germline V gene. Drawing the rest from reference TRBV7-2 and TRBJ1-1, the complete variable domain is GAGVSQSPSNKVTEKGKDVELRCDPISGHTALYWYRQSLGQGLEFLIYFQGNSAPDKSGLPSDRFSAERTGGSVSTLTIQRTQQEDSAVYLCASSSLGPRNTEAFFGQGTRLTVV.

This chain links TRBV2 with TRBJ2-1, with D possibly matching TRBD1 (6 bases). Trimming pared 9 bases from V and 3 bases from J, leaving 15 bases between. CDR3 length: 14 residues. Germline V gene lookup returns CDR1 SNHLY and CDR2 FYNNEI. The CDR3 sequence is CARGALRDYNEQFF. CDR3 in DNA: TGTGCCAGGGGGGCGCTCCGGGACTACAATGAGCAGTTCTTC.

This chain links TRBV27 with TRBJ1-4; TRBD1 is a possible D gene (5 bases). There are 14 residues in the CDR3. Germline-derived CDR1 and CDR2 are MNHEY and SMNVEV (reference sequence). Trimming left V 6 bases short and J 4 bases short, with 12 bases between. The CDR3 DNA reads TGTGCCAGCAGCCCAGGGTTGCATAATGAAAAACTGTTTTTT. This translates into CASSPGLHNEKLFF. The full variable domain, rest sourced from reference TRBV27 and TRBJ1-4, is EAQVTQNPRYLITVTGKKLTVTCSQNMNHEYMSWYRQDPGLGLRQIYYSMNVEVTDKGDVPEGYKVSRKEKRNFPLILESPSPNQTSLYFCASSPGLHNEKLFFGSGTQLSVL.

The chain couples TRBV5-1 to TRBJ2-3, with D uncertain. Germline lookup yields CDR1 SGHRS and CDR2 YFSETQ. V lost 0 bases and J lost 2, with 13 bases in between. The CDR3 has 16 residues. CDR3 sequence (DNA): TGCGCCAGCAGCTTGGCCTTTGGCGGTAACACAGATACGCAGTATTTT. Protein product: CASSLAFGGNTDTQYF.

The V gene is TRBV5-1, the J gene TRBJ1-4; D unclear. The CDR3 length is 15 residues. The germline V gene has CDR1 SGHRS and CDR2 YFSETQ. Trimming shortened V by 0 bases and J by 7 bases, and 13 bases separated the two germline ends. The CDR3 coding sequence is TGCGCCAGCAGCTTGGGTGCGGGGTCCGGTGAAAAACTGTTTTTT. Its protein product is CASSLGAGSGEKLFF.

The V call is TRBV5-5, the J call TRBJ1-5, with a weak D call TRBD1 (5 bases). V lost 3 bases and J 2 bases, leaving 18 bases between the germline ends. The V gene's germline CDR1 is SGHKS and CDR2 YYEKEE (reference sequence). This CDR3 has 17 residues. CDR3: CASSYNVRVSGNQPQHF. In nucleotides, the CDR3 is TGTGCCAGCAGCTATAACGTCAGGGTTAGTGGCAATCAGCCCCAGCATTTT. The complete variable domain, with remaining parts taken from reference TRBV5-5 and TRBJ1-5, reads DAGVTQSPTHLIKTRGQQVTLRCSPISGHKSVSWYQQVLGQGPQFIFQYYEKEERGRGNFPDRFSARQFPNYSSELNVNALLLGDSALYLCASSYNVRVSGNQPQHFGDGTRLSIL.

Here the CDR3 DNA reads TGTGCCACAGCGAAGGGGGGTGGGAAGGCAAAGGGATTTCAGCCCCAGCATTTT. It translates to CATAKGGGKAKGFQPQHF. The chain couples TRBV21-1 to TRBJ1-5. TRBV21-1 constitutes a pseudogene. The CDR3 runs to 18 residues.

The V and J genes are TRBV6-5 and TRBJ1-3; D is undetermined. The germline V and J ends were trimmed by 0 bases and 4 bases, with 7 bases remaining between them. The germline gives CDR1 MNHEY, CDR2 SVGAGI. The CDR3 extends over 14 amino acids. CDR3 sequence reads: CASSYSGFGNTIYF. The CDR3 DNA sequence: TGTGCCAGCAGTTACTCAGGGTTCGGAAACACCATATATTTT.

CDR3 residues: CSALKAERETQYF. The CDR3 bases are TGCAGCGCCTTGAAGGCGGAGCGAGAGACCCAGTACTTC. The chain has TRBV29-1 and TRBJ2-5; D uncertain. The CDR3 has 13 residues. Trimming pared 7 bases from V and 4 bases from J, leaving 16 bases between. Germline-derived CDR1 and CDR2 are SQVTM and ANQGSEA.

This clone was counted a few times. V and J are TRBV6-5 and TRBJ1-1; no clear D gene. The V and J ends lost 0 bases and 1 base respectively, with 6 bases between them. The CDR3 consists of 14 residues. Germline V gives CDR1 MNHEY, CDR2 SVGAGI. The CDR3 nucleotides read TGTGCCAGCAGTTACTCGAGCGCGAACACTGAAGCTTTCTTT. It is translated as CASSYSSANTEAFF.

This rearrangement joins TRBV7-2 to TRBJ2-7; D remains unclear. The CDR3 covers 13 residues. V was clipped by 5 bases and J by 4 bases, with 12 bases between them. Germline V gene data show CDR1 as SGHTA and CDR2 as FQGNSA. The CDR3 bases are TGTGCCAGCAGCCACGACCCTTCTTACGAGCAGTACTTC. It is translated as CASSHDPSYEQYF.

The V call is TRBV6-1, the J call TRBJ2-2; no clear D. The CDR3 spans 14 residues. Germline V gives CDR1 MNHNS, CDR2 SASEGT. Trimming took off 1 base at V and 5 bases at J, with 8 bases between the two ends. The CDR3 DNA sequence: TGTGCCAGCAGTGAAGGCACTTATACCGGGGAGCTGTTTTTT. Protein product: CASSEGTYTGELFF.

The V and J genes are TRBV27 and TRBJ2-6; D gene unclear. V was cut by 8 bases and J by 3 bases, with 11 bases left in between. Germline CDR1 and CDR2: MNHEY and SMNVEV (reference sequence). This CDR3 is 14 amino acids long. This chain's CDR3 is CASAPLGGANVLTF. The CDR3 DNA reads TGTGCCAGCGCTCCTCTGGGTGGGGCCAACGTCCTGACTTTC.

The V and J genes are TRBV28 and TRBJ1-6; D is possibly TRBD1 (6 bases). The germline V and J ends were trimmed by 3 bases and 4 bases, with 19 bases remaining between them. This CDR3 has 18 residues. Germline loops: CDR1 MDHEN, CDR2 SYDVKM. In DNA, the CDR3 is TGTGCCAGCAGTTTTCCCTCCGACAGGACTCCTTATAATTCACCCCTCCACTTT. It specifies CASSFPSDRTPYNSPLHF.

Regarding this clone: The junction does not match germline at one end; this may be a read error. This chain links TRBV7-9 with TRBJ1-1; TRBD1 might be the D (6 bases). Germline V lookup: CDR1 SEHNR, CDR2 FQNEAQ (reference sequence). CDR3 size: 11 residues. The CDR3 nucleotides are TGTGCCAGCAGCCGCCGTTTCAGGGGCGTCTTT. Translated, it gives CASSRRFRGVF. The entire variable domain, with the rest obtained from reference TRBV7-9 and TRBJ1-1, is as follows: DTGVSQNPRHKITKRGQNVTFRCDPISEHNRLYWYRQTLGQGPEFLTYFQNEAQLEKSRLLSDRFSAERPKGSFSTLEIQRTEQGDSAMYLCASSRRFRGVFGQGTRLTVV.

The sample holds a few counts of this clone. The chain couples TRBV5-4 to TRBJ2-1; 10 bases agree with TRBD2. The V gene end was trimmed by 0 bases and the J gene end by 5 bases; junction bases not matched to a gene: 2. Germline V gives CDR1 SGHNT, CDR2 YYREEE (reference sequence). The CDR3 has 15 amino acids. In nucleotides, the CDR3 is TGTGCCAGCAGCTTGGGACTAGCGGGCAACAATGAGCAGTTCTTC. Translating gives CASSLGLAGNNEQFF.

The CDR3: CASSVQGTGANVLTF. The CDR3 DNA reads as TGCGCCAGCAGCGTACAGGGAACTGGGGCCAACGTCCTGACTTTC. The V and J genes are TRBV5-1 and TRBJ2-6; maybe TRBD1 (6 bases). The CDR3 has 15 residues. V lost 4 bases and J lost 2, with 10 bases in between. Germline V gene lookup returns CDR1 SGHRS and CDR2 YFSETQ.

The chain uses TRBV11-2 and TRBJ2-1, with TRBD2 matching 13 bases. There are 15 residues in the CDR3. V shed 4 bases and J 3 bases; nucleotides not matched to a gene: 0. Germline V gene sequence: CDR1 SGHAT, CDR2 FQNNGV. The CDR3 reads CASSWTSGSYNEQFF. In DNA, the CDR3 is TGTGCCAGCAGCTGGACTAGCGGGAGCTACAATGAGCAGTTCTTC.